Shown below are 3 T cell receptor beta chains from a single sample sequenced in a study of blood T cell repertoires in COVID-19. TCRdb keeps only in-frame clones here, not all; method: immunoSEQ multiplex PCR. The sample records approximately 300,000 clones, 90% being singletons. The sample was PBMCs or T cells enriched from blood (not recorded which). The receptors were gathered from a woman aged 25 to 39 who had been exposed to COVID-19.

The chain carries TRBV9 and TRBJ2-2; TRBD1 matches 10 bases. The junction had 2 bases not matched to a gene; V was cut back by 0 bases and J by 6 bases. The CDR3 runs 15 residues. Looked up from germline, CDR1 is SGDLS and CDR2 is YYNGEE. This chain's CDR3 is CASSVVDRGPGELFF. CDR3 coding DNA: TGTGCCAGCAGCGTAGTCGACAGGGGGCCCGGGGAGCTGTTTTTT.

The chain's CDR3 is CASSSTDQAHRGGYTF. As DNA, the CDR3 is TGCGCCAGCAGCTCTACTGACCAGGCGCATCGGGGTGGCTACACCTTC. The chain is built from TRBV5-1 and TRBJ1-2; D gene uncertain. CDR1 SGHRS and CDR2 YFSETQ come from the germline V gene. The CDR3 consists of 16 residues. Trimming shortened V by 3 bases and J by 7 bases, and 22 bases separated the two germline ends.

This clone was seen once. The chain uses TRBV2 and TRBJ1-5; D unresolved. Germline-derived CDR1 and CDR2 are SNHLY and FYNNEI. V was trimmed by 7 bases and J by 6 bases, leaving 10 bases between them. The CDR3 runs 12 residues. CDR3 region: CASTLSGQPQHF. The CDR3 nucleotides read TGTGCCAGCACTTTGAGTGGTCAGCCCCAGCATTTT.